This T cell receptor (beta chain) was sequenced during a study of blood T cell repertoires in COVID-19. Study summary: Samples of COVID-19 (acute and convalescent) were obtained from the United States, Italy and Spain.

Cohort allocation depended upon clinical history that participants reported. This table comes from immunoSEQ multiplex PCR, and its TCRdb copy is limited to in-frame clones, with some not included. This sample has about 150,000 clones, with over 80% found just once. The V and J ends lost 9 bases and 2 bases, in that order; junction bases with no gene match: 7. CDR3 length: 13 residues. Per the germline V gene, CDR1 is SGHRS and CDR2 is YFSETQ. This receptor was taken from a man aged 65-85 years who had been exposed to COVID-19. The sequenced sample was PBMCs or T cells enriched from blood (not recorded which). The rearrangement uses TRBV5-1 and TRBJ1-1; 7 bases fit TRBD1. As DNA, the CDR3 is TGCGCCACCGCTACAGGGGTTAACACTGAAGCTTTCTTT. Translating gives CATATGVNTEAFF.